The sequence of this T cell receptor (beta chain) was determined in a study of post-analysis software for immune sequencing data. The wider study: The disease courses spanned relapsing-remitting, secondary progressive and progressive-relapsing forms of multiple sclerosis. General study points: Comparison of patients with controls showed five TRBV segments more frequent in patients, TRBV5-6, TRBV5-1 and TRBV20-1 among them.

Unique molecular identifiers tagged the TCR beta cDNA libraries. Using its own MiXCR run on the PCR reads, TCRdb lists one record per CDR3 protein. The data contain about 820,000 distinct CDR3 sequences, 53% of them singletons. A word on this clonotype: As yet, its antigen is unknown.

Trimming removed 0 bases at V and 2 bases at J, with 8 bases between. The CDR3 is 14 amino acids. Per germline, CDR1 LNHNV and CDR2 YYDKDF (reference sequence). Sequencing was carried out using blood. This receptor was taken from a girl aged 10 to 17 with multiple sclerosis. V usage is TRBV15 and J usage is TRBJ2-7; D perhaps matches TRBD1 (5 bases). The CDR3 loop reads CATSRDSRAYEQYF. DNA for the CDR3: TGTGCCACCAGCAGAGATAGCAGGGCCTACGAGCAGTACTTC.